In this sample, the clone carrying this T cell receptor (beta chain) turned up a few times. Antigen specificity is unknown. This entry comes from a study of beta chain features in type 1 diabetes. What was sequenced were expressed TCRB transcripts, since all of the isolated RNA had been reverse transcribed. Produced via immunoSEQ multiplex PCR; TCRdb's table is partial and in-frame only. The sample carries hundreds of thousands of clones, about 15% recorded once. The study's findings and limits: Shorter TCRB CDR3s, moderately but significantly so, marked every one of the four CD4+ subsets in Type 1 diabetes patients.

The germline gives CDR1 SNHLY, CDR2 FYNNEI. This CDR3 contains 12 residues. The germline V and J ends were trimmed by 7 bases and 4 bases, with 10 bases remaining between them. CD45RO/CCR7/CD25/CD127/CD95/CD27 staining was used to isolate CD4+ naive, central memory, regulatory and stem cell-like memory cells by sorting. The sequenced sample consisted of naive CD4+ T cells from blood. The receptor was derived from a man between 18 and 35 years old with type 1 diabetes. The chain recombines TRBV2 with TRBJ1-2; no clear D gene. CDR3 nucleotide sequence: TGTGCCAGCAAAATCTCCTTCTATGGCTACACCTTC. Translated: CASKISFYGYTF.